This T cell receptor beta chain was identified in a study of cytomegalovirus exposure and HLA in healthy donors. CDR1 SGHKS and CDR2 YYEKEE come from the germline V gene (reference sequence). V was shortened by 5 bases and J by 3 bases, with 15 bases between the two germline ends. There are 15 residues in the CDR3. Use of 60 Vbeta and 13 Jbeta primers characterized the PCR. Using immunoSEQ multiplex PCR, the repertoire was profiled, and TCRdb retains in-frame clones only, with some absent. The sample has about 55,000 clones; roughly 85% are singletons. The study's findings and limits: Altogether, 164 TCR beta chains were recorded as cytomegalovirus-associated. Most TCR sequences proved rare, with some public TCRs found in many donors.

In its sample, this clone was seen once. Antigen: not known. This receptor was taken from a man aged 30-40 years in good health and CMV-seronegative. The sample comprised PBMCs. The chain is built from TRBV5-5 and TRBJ2-1, with a weak D call TRBD1 (6 bases). The CDR3, as DNA: TGTGCCAGCAGACCAACAGGGAGAAACTACAATGAGCAGTTCTTC. Its translation is CASRPTGRNYNEQFF.